These T cell receptor beta chains were read from a single sample in a study of OX40 agonist ivuxolimab in advanced cancers. Repertoires were generated with immunoSEQ multiplex PCR, while TCRdb's copy carries only in-frame clones and drops some. The sample carries about 17,000 clones, less than 75% recorded once. Specimen: CD4+ or CD8+ T cells sorted from blood, collected in a trial of the OX40 agonist ivuxolimab. These receptors came from an adult with an advanced solid tumor such as melanoma, head and neck, liver or kidney cancer. Both conserved end residues are part of each CDR3. D genes are given only for firm matches. Some rows mark clone size as missing; the rest say once, few, many or name a class of expanded clone.

NA,few,TRBV5-1,TRBJ1-3,CASSLVEDGAASGNTIYF,TGCGCCAGCAGCTTGGTGGAGGACGGGGCGGCCTCTGGAAACACCATATATTTT
NA,NA,TRBV21-1,TRBJ2-7,CASSKEPERGPEQYF,TGTGCCAGCAGCAAAGAACCGGAACGGGGGCCCGAGCAGTACTTC
NA,few,TRBV19,TRBJ2-2,CASSIEETGRTGELFF,TGTGCCAGTAGTATAGAAGAGACAGGGAGGACCGGGGAGCTGTTTTTT
NA,NA,TRBV7-6,TRBJ1-4,CASSPPAGGEKLFF,TGTGCCAGCAGTCCTCCAGCGGGTGGTGAAAAACTGTTTTTT
TRBD2,NA,TRBV6-4,TRBJ2-7,CASSHSGLSGF,TGTGCCAGCAGCCATAGCGGGCTATCGGGTTTC
NA,NA,TRBV29-1,TRBJ2-3,CSVVRGDTQYF,TGCAGCGTTGTCCGGGGAGATACGCAGTATTTT
NA,NA,TRBV19,TRBJ2-7,CASRLGSTYEQYF,TGTGCCAGTAGGCTCGGCTCCACCTACGAGCAGTACTTC
TRBD1,NA,TRBV7-9,TRBJ1-5,CASSQGQGSNQPQHF,TGTGCCAGCAGCCAGGGACAGGGGAGCAATCAGCCCCAGCATTTT
NA,medium-sized,TRBV6-5,TRBJ2-2,CASSYDSGTGELFF,TGTGCCAGCAGTTACGATTCGGGGACCGGGGAGCTGTTTTTT
NA,NA,TRBV7-2,TRBJ1-1,CASSRRTGGGPEAFF,TGTGCCAGCAGCCGACGGACGGGGGGGGGACCTGAAGCTTTCTTT
NA,NA,TRBV10-3,TRBJ1-1,CASHREDAEAFF,TGTGCCAGCCACAGGGAAGACGCTGAAGCTTTCTTT
NA,few,TRBV4-3,TRBJ2-2,CASSSGGRLTGELFF,TGCGCCAGCAGCTCCGGAGGACGCCTCACCGGGGAGCTGTTTTTT
TRBD1,NA,TRBV29-1,TRBJ2-2,CSYTRDRGVPTGELFF,TGCAGTTACACCCGGGACAGGGGGGTCCCAACCGGGGAGCTGTTTTTT
NA,NA,TRBV4-2,TRBJ2-7,CASSQGLETGEQYF,TGTGCCAGCAGCCAAGGACTAGAAACGGGCGAGCAGTACTTC
NA,NA,TRBV27,TRBJ1-1,CASSLSSGEWSTEAFF,TGTGCCAGCAGTTTATCCTCGGGCGAATGGAGCACTGAAGCTTTCTTT
TRBD1,NA,TRBV29-1,TRBJ1-1,CSVTGTEAFF,TGCAGCGTGACAGGGACTGAAGCTTTCTTT
TRBD1,NA,TRBV11-2,TRBJ2-6,CASSPGDRAGANVLTF,TGTGCCAGCAGCCCCGGGGACAGGGCTGGGGCCAACGTCCTGACTTTC
TRBD2,NA,TRBV5-4,TRBJ2-7,CASSLPGLAGGYEQYF,TGTGCCAGCAGCTTGCCGGGACTAGCGGGAGGCTACGAGCAGTACTTC
NA,NA,TRBV5-1,TRBJ2-2,CASSLDALYNTGELFF,TGCGCCAGCAGCTTGGACGCGCTGTACAACACCGGGGAGCTGTTTTTT
TRBD1,NA,TRBV6-4,TRBJ2-7,CASSEGQGQSYEQYF,TGTGCCAGCAGTGAAGGACAGGGGCAATCCTACGAGCAGTACTTC
TRBD1,NA,TRBV28,TRBJ2-1,CASSDRGHNEQFF,TGTGCCAGCAGCGACAGGGGCCACAATGAGCAGTTCTTC
NA,NA,TRBV9,TRBJ1-1,CASSAYPGRTEAFF,TGTGCCAGCAGCGCCTATCCCGGGAGGACTGAAGCTTTCTTT
NA,many,TRBV4-3,TRBJ2-7,CASKVPTFQAAIEQYF,TGCGCCAGCAAGGTACCCACGTTCCAAGCGGCAATCGAGCAGTACTTC
TRBD1,NA,TRBV6-6,TRBJ2-1,CASSFRQGLQGEQFF,TGTGCCAGCAGTTTCCGACAGGGTTTACAGGGTGAGCAGTTCTTC
NA,NA,TRBV19,TRBJ1-1,CASSSVLEAEGPEAFF,TGTGCCAGTAGTAGTGTACTGGAGGCCGAGGGGCCTGAAGCTTTCTTT
TRBD2,NA,TRBV29-1,TRBJ2-7,CSVEVVGREYEQYF,TGCAGCGTTGAAGTAGTAGGGAGGGAATACGAGCAGTACTTC
NA,many,TRBV28,TRBJ2-2,CASSWRGANTGELFF,TGTGCCAGCAGTTGGCGGGGCGCGAACACCGGGGAGCTGTTTTTT
TRBD1,few,TRBV6-5,TRBJ2-7,CASTTTGTVIDEQYF,TGTGCCAGCACTACGACCGGGACAGTAATAGACGAGCAGTACTTC
TRBD2,NA,TRBV5-4,TRBJ2-3,CASSLALTSGRGMSTDTQYF,TGTGCCAGCAGCTTGGCCTTAACTAGCGGGAGGGGGATGAGCACAGATACGCAGTATTTT
TRBD2,NA,TRBV14,TRBJ2-7,CASSQGGLAGGMEQYF,TGTGCCAGCAGCCAGGGAGGACTAGCGGGAGGAATGGAGCAGTACTTC
TRBD1,NA,TRBV6-4,TRBJ1-5,CASSDSVFRGPSNQPQHF,TGTGCCAGCAGTGACTCTGTTTTCAGGGGGCCGAGCAATCAGCCCCAGCATTTT
NA,NA,TRBV11-2,TRBJ2-7,CASSLARLGRQNEQYF,TGTGCCAGCAGCTTAGCGCGTCTCGGCAGACAGAACGAGCAGTACTTC
NA,NA,TRBV10-1,TRBJ2-3,CASGLTGDTQYF,TGCGCCAGCGGGCTAACGGGAGATACGCAGTATTTT
TRBD2,NA,TRBV5-6,TRBJ2-7,CASSPGLAAYEQYF,TGTGCCAGCAGCCCAGGACTAGCGGCCTACGAGCAGTACTTC
NA,NA,TRBV20-1,TRBJ2-2,CSARDPGELFF,TGCAGTGCTAGAGATCCCGGGGAGCTGTTTTTT
TRBD1,NA,TRBV14,TRBJ1-5,CASSQIGTGTFPGNQPQHF,TGTGCCAGCAGCCAGATAGGGACAGGGACCTTCCCGGGGAATCAGCCCCAGCATTTT
NA,NA,TRBV11-3,TRBJ1-1,CASSLRPSREAFF,TGTGCCAGCAGCTTAAGGCCCTCCCGTGAAGCTTTCTTT
TRBD2,NA,TRBV7-9,TRBJ2-3,CASSLYGGSSTDTQYF,TGTGCCAGCAGCTTATACGGGGGGTCTAGCACAGATACGCAGTATTTT
NA,NA,TRBV10-2,TRBJ1-5,CASRIDGGVNQPQHF,TGCGCCAGCAGGATAGACGGCGGTGTCAATCAGCCCCAGCATTTT
TRBD1,NA,TRBV10-1,TRBJ2-2,CASRQGAGTGELFF,TGCGCCAGCAGACAGGGGGCCGGCACCGGGGAGCTGTTTTTT
TRBD1,NA,TRBV5-8,TRBJ2-1,CASSLGQGVTNEQFF,TGTGCCAGCAGCTTGGGACAGGGGGTTACTAATGAGCAGTTCTTC
TRBD1,many,TRBV28,TRBJ2-7,CASHGTGNYEQYF,TGTGCCAGCCATGGGACAGGGAACTACGAGCAGTACTTC
NA,NA,TRBV10-3,TRBJ2-1,CAISEPRDTLNNEQFF,TGTGCCATCAGTGAGCCCCGGGACACCCTGAACAATGAGCAGTTCTTC
NA,few,TRBV29-1,TRBJ2-1,CSVALRDYNEQFF,TGCAGCGTTGCCCTACGTGATTACAATGAGCAGTTCTTC
NA,NA,TRBV9,TRBJ1-4,CASSVDGLTNEKLFF,TGTGCCAGCAGCGTAGACGGGTTGACTAATGAAAAACTGTTTTTT
NA,NA,TRBV7-9,TRBJ2-3,CASSEDRMNTDTQYF,TGTGCCAGCAGCGAAGACAGGATGAACACAGATACGCAGTATTTT
NA,NA,TRBV19,TRBJ2-7,CATKGESTYEQYF,TGTGCCACCAAGGGGGAGAGCACCTACGAGCAGTACTTC
NA,once,TRBV28,TRBJ2-7,CAGGEWGSEQYF,TGTGCCGGAGGGGAGTGGGGCTCCGAGCAGTACTTC
TRBD1,once,TRBV7-2,TRBJ1-1,CASSLGQGWTEAFF,TGTGCCAGCAGCTTAGGACAGGGTTGGACTGAAGCTTTCTTT
NA,NA,TRBV10-3,TRBJ2-7,CAISAVEAYEQYF,TGTGCCATCAGTGCGGTTGAAGCGTACGAGCAGTACTTC
TRBD1,NA,TRBV7-9,TRBJ1-4,CASSLALGQDEKLFF,TGTGCCAGCAGCTTAGCGCTCGGACAGGATGAAAAACTGTTTTTT
NA,medium-sized,TRBV7-2,TRBJ2-1,CASSFQQNEQFF,TGTGCCAGCAGCTTTCAGCAAAATGAGCAGTTCTTC
NA,NA,TRBV5-1,TRBJ2-7,CASSLSSEQYF,TGCGCCAGCAGCTTAAGTTCCGAGCAGTACTTC
NA,NA,TRBV7-7,TRBJ2-1,CASSPSRSTVEQFF,TGTGCCAGCAGCCCCTCCCGTAGTACAGTGGAGCAGTTCTTC